These 20 T cell receptor beta chains were sequenced from one sample in a study of cytomegalovirus exposure and HLA in healthy donors. Amplification used 60 Vbeta primers and 13 Jbeta primers. The repertoire was sequenced with immunoSEQ multiplex PCR; TCRdb's copy has only in-frame clones and lacks some. Here the sample spans 68,000 or so clones, about 81% being singletons. Sequencing was carried out using PBMCs. Every receptor here comes from a human donor in good health.

The genes are TRBV6-1 and TRBJ2-3; D uncertain. The CDR3 sequence is 13 residues long. V lost 1 base to trimming and J lost 8 bases, with 10 bases between them. Germline assignment: CDR1 MNHNS and CDR2 SASEGT. The CDR3 nucleotides are TGTGCCAGCAGTGAAGAGACTTCAACTACGCAGTATTTT. Protein product: CASSEETSTTQYF.

The chain is built from TRBV28 and TRBJ1-3, with D possibly TRBD1 on 5 matching bases. The germline V gene encodes CDR1 MDHEN and CDR2 SYDVKM. The germline V and J ends were trimmed by 5 bases and 0 bases, with 8 bases remaining between them. The CDR3 has 14 residues. In nucleotides, the CDR3 is TGTGCCAGCAGTCCCGGGGGCTCTGGAAACACCATATATTTT. This sequence encodes CASSPGGSGNTIYF.

This clone is medium-sized (0.01 to 0.1%) in the sample. This chain connects TRBV4-3 to TRBJ1-1, with TRBD1 identical over 12 bases. The CDR3 contains 16 residues. The V and J ends lost 3 bases and 3 bases, in that order; junction bases with no gene match: 5. Looked up from germline, CDR1 is LGHNA and CDR2 is YSLEER. The DNA of the CDR3 is TGCGCCAGCAGCCAGGGGACAGGGGGCAGGGACACTGAAGCTTTCTTT. The encoded protein is CASSQGTGGRDTEAFF.

This clone appeared once. The J gene is TRBJ1-4, the V gene TRBV19; the D gene is possibly TRBD1 (5 bases). Trimming took 7 bases from V and 8 from J, leaving 14 bases between them. Germline CDR1 LNHDA, CDR2 SQIVND (reference sequence). The CDR3 is 13 amino acids. The CDR3 loop is CASMKGLGEKLFF. CDR3 sequence (DNA): TGTGCCAGTATGAAGGGGCTGGGAGAAAAACTGTTTTTT.

J is TRBJ2-5 and V is TRBV5-1, with 9 positions matching TRBD1. The CDR3 extends over 15 amino acids. CDR1 is SGHRS and CDR2 is YFSETQ in the germline V gene. V was pared by 0 bases and J by 5 bases, with 5 bases of the junction left unmatched. The CDR3 sequence: CASSLVGTGSETQYF. CDR3 nucleotides: TGCGCCAGCAGCTTGGTCGGGACAGGGTCCGAGACCCAGTACTTC.

With respect to this clone: The junction and the germline gene differ at one end; a read error may be behind it. The V gene is TRBV6-5, the J gene TRBJ2-5; maybe TRBD1 (8 bases). Germline V gene lookup returns CDR1 MNHEY and CDR2 SVGAGI. CDR3 length: 13 amino acids. The CDR3 region is CASSQQGGETLYF. In DNA, the CDR3 is TGTGCCAGCAGTCAACAGGGGGGGGAGACCCTGTACTTC.

The CDR3 DNA is TGTGCCAGGGGACTAGCGGGGGGACAAGAGACCCAGTACTTC. Encoded protein: CARGLAGGQETQYF. The rearrangement joins TRBV2 to TRBJ2-5; 15 bases map to TRBD2. The length of the CDR3 is 14 residues. Unmatched junction bases numbered 1, after V lost 9 bases and J lost 2 bases. In germline, CDR1 is SNHLY, CDR2 FYNNEI.

This chain uses TRBV5-1 with TRBJ2-5; 8 nucleotides match TRBD1. V was clipped by 4 bases and J by 4 bases; unmatched bases: 6. The CDR3 contains 14 residues. The germline gives CDR1 SGHRS, CDR2 YFSETQ. The CDR3 region has the DNA TGCGCCAGCAGCACCTCAGGGGGCGTAGAGACCCAGTACTTC. It is translated as CASSTSGGVETQYF.

V and J are TRBV5-4 and TRBJ2-3; D is uncertain. The CDR3 covers 16 residues. Between the trimmed V and J ends, which lost 0 bases and 2 bases, there was a span of 13 bases. Germline CDR1 SGHNT, CDR2 YYREEE (reference sequence). The CDR3 DNA follows: TGTGCCAGCAGCTTGGAACCTGGTTTACTCACAGATACGCAGTATTTT. Protein: CASSLEPGLLTDTQYF.

This chain uses TRBV19 with TRBJ1-3, with TRBD1 matching 10 bases. CDR1 LNHDA and CDR2 SQIVND come from the germline V gene (reference sequence). This CDR3 is 20 amino acids long. The trim removed 2 bases at V and 2 bases at J, leaving 15 bases unmatched. CDR3 sequence reads: CASSIPPGTGAPTPGNTIYF. The CDR3 nucleotides are TGTGCCAGTAGTATACCACCCGGGACAGGGGCGCCAACGCCTGGAAACACCATATATTTT.

The chain employs TRBV7-6 and TRBJ1-2; 8 nucleotides match TRBD1. Germline lookup yields CDR1 SGHVS and CDR2 FNYEAQ. The CDR3 runs to 15 residues. J lost 4 bases, V lost 0 bases, and 4 bases had no gene match. This CDR3 is CASSLADRGGYGYTF. CDR3 DNA: TGTGCCAGCAGCTTAGCAGACAGGGGTGGCTATGGCTACACCTTC.

This chain uses TRBV19 with TRBJ2-5, with 13 bases identical to TRBD2. V gave up 10 bases and J gave up 4 bases; unmatched junction bases: 18. The germline V gene has CDR1 LNHDA and CDR2 SQIVND (reference sequence). This CDR3 is built from 18 residues. In nucleotides, the CDR3 is TGTGCCACACGAGGGGGACTACTAGCGGGGGGGTTTGGAGAGACCCAGTACTTC. Translated: CATRGGLLAGGFGETQYF.

The CDR3 DNA sequence: TGCGCCAGCAGCTCGCCGGGACAGGGGGACTACGAGCAGTACTTC. Translation: CASSSPGQGDYEQYF. The gene calls are TRBV5-1 and TRBJ2-7; the match to TRBD1 covers 11 bases. The germline V gene encodes CDR1 SGHRS and CDR2 YFSETQ. This CDR3 has 15 residues. Trimming cost V 3 bases and J 3 bases; bases outside gene matches: 5.

The rearrangement uses TRBV6-4 and TRBJ2-3; 10 bases match TRBD2. V trimming: 5 bases; J trimming: 5 bases; junction bases outside the gene matches: 7. This CDR3 contains 15 residues. CDR1 and CDR2 (germline): MRHNA, SNTAGT. Written as DNA, the CDR3 is TGTGCCAGCAGTCCAGCGGGGGGGCAAGGAGATACGCAGTATTTT. Translation gives CASSPAGGQGDTQYF.

The genes are TRBV30 and TRBJ2-5, with a weak D call TRBD2 (5 bases). The germline V and J ends were trimmed by 3 bases and 1 base, with 6 bases remaining between them. CDR1 GTSNPN and CDR2 SVGIG come from the germline V gene (reference sequence). This CDR3 spans 12 amino acids. The CDR3 region has the DNA TGTGCCTGGAGCGAGGGCCAAGAGACCCAGTACTTC. Encoded protein: CAWSEGQETQYF. The full variable domain, with the rest looked up from reference TRBV30 and TRBJ2-5, is SQTIHQWPATLVQPVGSPLSLECTVEGTSNPNLYWYRQAAGRGLQLLFYSVGIGQISSEVPQNLSASRPQDRQFILSSKKLLLSDSGFYLCAWSEGQETQYFGPGTRLLVL.

The chain joins TRBV19 to TRBJ1-1; D unresolved. CDR3 length: 14 residues. Trimming cost V 6 bases and J 1 base, with 12 bases left between them. The germline V gene has CDR1 LNHDA and CDR2 SQIVND (reference sequence). The CDR3 loop is CASSPPAGNTEAFF. The DNA of the CDR3 is TGTGCCAGTAGCCCGCCGGCAGGGAACACTGAAGCTTTCTTT.

The chain has TRBV5-4 and TRBJ2-1; 16 bases match TRBD2. V lost 3 bases, J lost 2 bases, and 5 bases stayed unmatched. CDR1 SGHNT and CDR2 YYREEE come from the germline V gene (reference sequence). The CDR3 is 18 amino acids. DNA for the CDR3: TGTGCCAGCAGCTCCGGGACTAGCGGGGGGGCCCCCTACAATGAGCAGTTCTTC. Its translation is CASSSGTSGGAPYNEQFF.

This chain connects TRBV28 to TRBJ1-1, with a possible D match to TRBD1 (6 bases). CDR1 is MDHEN, CDR2 SYDVKM, per germline. V lost 6 bases to trimming and J lost 2 bases, with 19 bases between them. The CDR3 loop spans 16 amino acids. CDR3 bases: TGTGCCAGCAGACCCAGGGGCCTTGGAGTCAACACTGAAGCTTTCTTT. Its translation is CASRPRGLGVNTEAFF.

The V gene is TRBV7-3, the J gene TRBJ2-3; TRBD1 might be the D (5 bases). This CDR3 has 16 residues. Trimming left V 1 base short and J 5 bases short, with 16 bases between. The germline gives CDR1 SGHTA, CDR2 FQGTGA. CDR3 DNA sequence: TGTGCCAGCAGCTTAAATTTTCGGCCAGGGATAGATACGCAGTATTTT. It specifies CASSLNFRPGIDTQYF. Looking up the rest from reference TRBV7-3 and TRBJ2-3 gives the full variable domain: GAGVSQTPSNKVTEKGKYVELRCDPISGHTALYWYRQSLGQGPEFLIYFQGTGAADDSGLPNDRFFAVRPEGSVSTLKIQRTERGDSAVYLCASSLNFRPGIDTQYFGPGTRLTVL.

The sample holds one count of this clone. V gene TRBV7-2 combines with J gene TRBJ1-5; 9 bases are shared with TRBD1. Germline loops: CDR1 SGHTA, CDR2 FQGNSA. With 5 bases clipped from V and 0 bases from J, the junction kept 5 bases outside the gene matches. The CDR3 loop spans 16 amino acids. Here the CDR3 reads CASSPRTGDSNQPQHF. As DNA, the CDR3 is TGTGCCAGCAGCCCTAGGACAGGGGATAGCAATCAGCCCCAGCATTTT.